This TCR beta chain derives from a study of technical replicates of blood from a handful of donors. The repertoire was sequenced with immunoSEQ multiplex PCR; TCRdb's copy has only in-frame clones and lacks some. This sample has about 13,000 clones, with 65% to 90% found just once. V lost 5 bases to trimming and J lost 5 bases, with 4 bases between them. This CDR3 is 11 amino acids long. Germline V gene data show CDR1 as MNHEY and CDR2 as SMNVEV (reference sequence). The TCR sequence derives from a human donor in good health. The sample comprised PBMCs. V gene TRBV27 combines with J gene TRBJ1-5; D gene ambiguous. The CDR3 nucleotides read TGTGCCAGCAGTCCGGATCAGCCCCAGCATTTT. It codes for CASSPDQPQHF.